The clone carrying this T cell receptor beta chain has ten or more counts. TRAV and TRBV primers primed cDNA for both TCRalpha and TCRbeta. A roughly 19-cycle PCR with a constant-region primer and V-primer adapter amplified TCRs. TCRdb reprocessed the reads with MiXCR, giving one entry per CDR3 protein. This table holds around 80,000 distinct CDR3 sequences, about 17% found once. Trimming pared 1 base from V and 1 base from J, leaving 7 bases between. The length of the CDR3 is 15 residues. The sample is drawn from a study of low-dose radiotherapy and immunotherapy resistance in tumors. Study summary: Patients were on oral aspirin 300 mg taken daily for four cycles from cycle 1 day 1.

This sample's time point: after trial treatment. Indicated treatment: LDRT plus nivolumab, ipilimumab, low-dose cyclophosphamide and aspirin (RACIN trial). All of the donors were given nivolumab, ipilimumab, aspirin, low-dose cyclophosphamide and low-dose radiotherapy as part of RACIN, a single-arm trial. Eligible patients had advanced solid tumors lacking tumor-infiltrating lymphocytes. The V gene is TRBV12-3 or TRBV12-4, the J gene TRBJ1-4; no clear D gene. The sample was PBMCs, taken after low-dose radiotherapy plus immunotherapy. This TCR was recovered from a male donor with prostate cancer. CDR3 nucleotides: TGTGCCAGCAGTTTAGTTTTGAGAACTAATGAAAAACTGTTTTTT. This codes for CASSLVLRTNEKLFF.